This TCR beta chain was found in a study of cytomegalovirus exposure and HLA in healthy donors. The overall study: As released early, the data held about 85 million unique TCRs from HLA-typed donors.

Concerning this clone itself: What it binds is not known.

Study findings and constraints: From TCR beta sequences, most subjects' HLA-A and HLA-B alleles were reportedly predicted accurately. Most CMV-associated TCR beta chains appeared HLA-restricted in a later analysis.

Primers for the PCR totalled 60 Vbeta and 13 Jbeta. Assay used: immunoSEQ multiplex PCR; TCRdb lists only in-frame clones, some missing. This sample yields over 150,000 clones, of which about four fifths are seen a single time; 1% belongs to the top ten. V shed 1 base and J 1 base; nucleotides not matched to a gene: 7. CDR3 length: 17 residues. Germline loops: CDR1 SGHTA, CDR2 FQGNSA. The source material was PBMCs. The TCR originated in a woman in her fifties or sixties in good health and CMV-seropositive. The rearrangement joins TRBV7-2 to TRBJ2-4; 7 bases fit TRBD1. The CDR3 here is CASSLVEGARAKNIQYF. CDR3 nucleotides: TGTGCCAGCAGCTTAGTTGAGGGGGCGCGGGCCAAAAACATTCAGTACTTC.